The clone carrying this T cell receptor (beta chain) was counted many times. Antigen specificity is unknown. The CDR3 spans 15 residues. Germline V gives CDR1 KGHDR, CDR2 SFDVKD. Deletions cut 3 bases from V and 3 bases from J, with 11 bases between. This specimen comes from a study of T-cell reconstitution after alpha-beta-depleted transplantation in children. Findings and limits, study-wide: At day 60, the high TCRbeta diversity found in some patients originated from recipient T cells and thymic progenitors that had survived. Several hundred graft clones that had expanded were reportedly the source of alpha-beta T cells about two months after transplant. Counts and diversity of T cells one year after transplant came mostly from newly produced T cells.

Unique molecular identifiers tagged the TCRbeta library. TCRdb recomputed calls from the PCR reads with MiXCR, one row per CDR3 protein. Among nearly 200,000 distinct CDR3 sequences listed, 6.3% were seen once. This sequence originates from a girl younger than two with combined immunodeficiency, due to receive a stem cell transplant. The chain recombines TRBV24-1 with TRBJ2-1, with D perhaps matching TRBD1 or TRBD2 (5 bases each). The sequencing used PBMCs, collected before TCRalphabeta/CD19-depleted stem cell transplant. CDR3 residues: CATSDGGPLYNEQFF. Written as DNA, the CDR3 is TGTGCCACCAGTGATGGGGGACCTCTCTACAATGAGCAGTTCTTC.